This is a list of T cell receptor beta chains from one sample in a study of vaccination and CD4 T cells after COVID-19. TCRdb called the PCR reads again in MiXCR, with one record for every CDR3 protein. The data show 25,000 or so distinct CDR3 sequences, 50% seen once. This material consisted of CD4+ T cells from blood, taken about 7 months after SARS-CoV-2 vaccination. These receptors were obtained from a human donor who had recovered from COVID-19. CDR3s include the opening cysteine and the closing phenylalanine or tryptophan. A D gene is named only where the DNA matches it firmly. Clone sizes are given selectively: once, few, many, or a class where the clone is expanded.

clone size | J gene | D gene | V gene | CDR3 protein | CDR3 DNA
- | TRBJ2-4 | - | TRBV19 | CASTTGGHNIQYF | TGTGCCAGTACCACCGGGGGCCACAACATTCAGTACTTC
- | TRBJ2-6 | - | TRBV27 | CASSFRDSGANVLTF | TGTGCCAGCAGTTTCCGGGACTCTGGGGCCAACGTCCTGACTTTC
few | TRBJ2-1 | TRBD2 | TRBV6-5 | CASSSGLAGHNEQFF | TGTGCCAGCAGTTCGGGACTAGCGGGGCACAATGAGCAGTTCTTC
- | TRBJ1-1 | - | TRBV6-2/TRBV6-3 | CATLGEMNTEAFF | TGTGCCACCCTGGGCGAAATGAACACTGAAGCTTTCTTT
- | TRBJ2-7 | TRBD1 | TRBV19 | CASSGSDRGGYEQYF | TGTGCCAGTAGTGGAAGCGACAGGGGTGGGTACGAGCAGTACTTC
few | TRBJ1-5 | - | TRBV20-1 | CSARVSVNQPQHF | TGCAGTGCTAGAGTATCGGTCAATCAGCCCCAGCATTTT
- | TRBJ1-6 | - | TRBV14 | CASSPSTGNSSPLHF | TGTGCCAGCAGCCCAAGTACGGGGAATAGTTCACCCCTCCACTTT
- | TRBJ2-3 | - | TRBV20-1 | CSARDGTSTDTQYF | TGCAGTGCTAGAGATGGGACGAGCACAGATACGCAGTATTTT
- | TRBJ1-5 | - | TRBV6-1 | CASSQSDNSNQPQHF | TGTGCCAGCAGTCAGAGTGACAATAGCAATCAGCCCCAGCATTTT
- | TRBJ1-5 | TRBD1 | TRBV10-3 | CAISDRGSNQPQHF | TGTGCCATCAGTGACAGGGGGAGCAATCAGCCCCAGCATTTT
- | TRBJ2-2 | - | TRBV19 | CASSMTGTRELFF | TGTGCCAGTAGTATGACAGGCACGCGGGAGCTGTTTTTT
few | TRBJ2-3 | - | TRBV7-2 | CASSTGAPDTQYF | TGTGCCAGCAGCACCGGGGCCCCAGATACGCAGTATTTT
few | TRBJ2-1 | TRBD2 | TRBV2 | CASVSGRADNEQFF | TGTGCCAGCGTTAGCGGGAGGGCCGACAATGAGCAGTTCTTC
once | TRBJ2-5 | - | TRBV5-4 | CASSVRGAETQYF | TGTGCCAGCAGCGTCCGGGGTGCTGAGACCCAGTACTTC
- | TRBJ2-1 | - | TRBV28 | CASRPSMGNEQFF | TGTGCCAGCAGGCCCTCGATGGGCAATGAGCAGTTCTTC
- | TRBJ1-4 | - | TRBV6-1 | CASGGQGEKLFF | TGTGCCAGCGGCGGGCAGGGTGAAAAACTGTTTTTT
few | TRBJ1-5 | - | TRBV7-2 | CASSLDRPSRPQHF | TGTGCCAGCAGCTTAGATCGGCCGAGCAGGCCCCAGCATTTT
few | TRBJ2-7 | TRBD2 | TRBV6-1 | CASSPGTSSYEQYF | TGTGCCAGCAGCCCCGGGACTAGTAGCTACGAGCAGTACTTC
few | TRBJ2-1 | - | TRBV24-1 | CATSDKPWDNEQFF | TGTGCCACCAGTGATAAACCATGGGACAATGAGCAGTTCTTC
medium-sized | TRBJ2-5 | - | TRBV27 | CASGEDSEETQYF | TGTGCCAGCGGTGAGGATAGTGAAGAGACCCAGTACTTC